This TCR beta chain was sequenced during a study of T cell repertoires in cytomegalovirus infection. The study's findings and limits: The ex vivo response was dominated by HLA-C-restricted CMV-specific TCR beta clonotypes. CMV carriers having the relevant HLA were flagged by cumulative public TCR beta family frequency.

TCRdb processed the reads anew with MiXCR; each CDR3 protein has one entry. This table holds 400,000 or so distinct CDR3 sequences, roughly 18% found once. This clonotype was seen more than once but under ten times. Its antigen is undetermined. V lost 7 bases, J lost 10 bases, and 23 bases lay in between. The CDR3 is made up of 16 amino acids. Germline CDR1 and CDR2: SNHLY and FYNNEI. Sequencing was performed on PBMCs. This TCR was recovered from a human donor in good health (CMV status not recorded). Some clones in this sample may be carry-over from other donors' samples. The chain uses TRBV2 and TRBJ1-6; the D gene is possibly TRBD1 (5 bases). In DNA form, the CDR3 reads TGTGCCAGCACCATCCCCCAGGGCGGGGTAGGGTCACCCCTCCACTTT. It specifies CASTIPQGGVGSPLHF.